This passage covers 24 T cell receptor beta chains from one sample sequenced in a study of blood T cell repertoires in COVID-19. Sequencing was performed with immunoSEQ multiplex PCR; in TCRdb, only in-frame clones are kept and a portion is missing. The sample records 120,000 or so clones, roughly 82% being singletons. Sequencing was done on a sample of peripheral blood. The receptor source for this set is a human donor in a cohort sampled during active COVID-19.

V usage is TRBV7-2 and J usage is TRBJ2-6; 8 bases line up with TRBD1. The CDR3 has 17 residues. V gave up 1 base and J gave up 3 bases; unmatched junction bases: 5. Germline V gene lookup returns CDR1 SGHTA and CDR2 FQGNSA. In DNA, the CDR3 is TGTGCCAGCAGCTTAGGACTACAGGGGGTTGGGGCCAACGTCCTGACTTTC. Its translation is CASSLGLQGVGANVLTF.

The genes are TRBV4-2 and TRBJ2-7; D possibly corresponds to TRBD2 (7 bases). Per germline, CDR1 LGHNA and CDR2 YNFKEQ. The germline V and J ends were trimmed by 5 bases and 8 bases, with 22 bases remaining between them. CDR3 length: 15 amino acids. CDR3 bases: TGTGCCAGCAGCTTGGATGGGGGGGGCCTATCGAAGCAGTACTTC. Translating gives CASSLDGGGLSKQYF.

The rearrangement joins TRBV2 to TRBJ2-7; D gene uncertain. Germline lookup yields CDR1 SNHLY and CDR2 FYNNEI. The length of the CDR3 is 15 residues. The V gene lost 2 bases and the J gene lost 1 base, with 12 bases spanning the gap. The CDR3 region is CASSEWIALSYEQYF. The CDR3 DNA reads TGTGCCAGCAGTGAATGGATAGCATTATCCTACGAGCAGTACTTC.

The rearrangement uses TRBV5-1 and TRBJ2-1, with D hard to call. Trimming cost V 2 bases and J 0 bases, with 9 bases left between them. The CDR3 sequence is 15 residues long. Germline V CDR1 and CDR2: SGHRS, YFSETQ. CDR3 sequence: CASSFVDNSYNEQFF. In DNA form, the CDR3 reads TGCGCCAGCAGCTTTGTAGACAACTCCTACAATGAGCAGTTCTTC. The variable domain in full, completed from reference TRBV5-1 and TRBJ2-1, reads KAGVTQTPRYLIKTRGQQVTLSCSPISGHRSVSWYQQTPGQGLQFLFEYFSETQRNKGNFPGRFSGRQFSNSRSEMNVSTLELGDSALYLCASSFVDNSYNEQFFGPGTRLTVL.

This clone was seen a single time. V is TRBV5-1 and J is TRBJ1-1; 8 bases agree with TRBD1. This CDR3 comprises 15 residues. The germline gives CDR1 SGHRS, CDR2 YFSETQ. With 4 bases clipped from V and 0 bases from J, the junction kept 5 bases outside the gene matches. In DNA, the CDR3 is TGCGCCAGCAGCGTGGGACAGGAGTTGAACACTGAAGCTTTCTTT. Its protein is CASSVGQELNTEAFF.

The chain joins TRBV4-3 to TRBJ2-2, with D tentatively TRBD2 (5 bases). Looked up from germline, CDR1 is LGHNA and CDR2 is YSLEER. The CDR3 has 16 amino acids. The V gene lost 6 bases and the J gene lost 2 bases, with 16 bases spanning the gap. The CDR3: CASSRTAGENTGELFF. The DNA for the CDR3 is TGCGCCAGCAGTCGCACCGCGGGTGAAAACACCGGGGAGCTGTTTTTT.

CDR3 coding DNA: TGTGCCAGCAGTCCAACTACAGGGGGATCCTACAATGAGCAGTTCTTC. Amino acid sequence: CASSPTTGGSYNEQFF. The rearrangement joins TRBV27 to TRBJ2-1; 8 nucleotides agree with TRBD1. The J segment lost 1 base and the V segment lost 5 bases, leaving 7 bases of the junction unmatched. The CDR3 is made up of 16 amino acids. CDR1 and CDR2 (germline): MNHEY, SMNVEV (reference sequence).

This clone has a single count. This sequence joins TRBV7-9 and TRBJ2-7; D is possibly TRBD1 (5 bases). The CDR3 loop spans 15 amino acids. V was shortened by 1 base and J by 5 bases, with 15 bases between the two germline ends. Per germline, CDR1 SEHNR and CDR2 FQNEAQ (reference sequence). The CDR3, as DNA: TGTGCCAGCAGCTTAGGCACAGGAAGAGGAAACGAGCAGTACTTC. This translates into CASSLGTGRGNEQYF.

The chain uses TRBV3-1 (or the pseudogene TRBV3-2) and TRBJ2-7; TRBD2 is a possible D gene (5 bases). The CDR3 runs 13 residues. Germline V gene lookup returns CDR1 LGHDT and CDR2 YNNKEL (reference sequence). The V and J ends lost 1 base and 7 bases respectively, with 11 bases between them. The CDR3 protein is CASSQVRAREQYF. CDR3 in DNA: TGTGCCAGCAGCCAAGTGCGGGCGCGGGAGCAGTACTTC.

This clone was seen once. The V gene is TRBV4-1, the J gene TRBJ2-5; 8 nucleotides line up with TRBD2. V was clipped by 1 base and J by 5 bases; unmatched bases: 3. Germline V CDR1 and CDR2: MGHRA, YSYEKL. CDR3 size: 14 residues. The CDR3, as DNA: TGCGCCAGCAGCCAAGTCGGGGGGGGCGAGACCCAGTACTTC. This sequence encodes CASSQVGGGETQYF.

The chain couples TRBV21-1 to TRBJ2-5; the table's D call TRBD1 went unverified against the DNA. TRBV21-1 is a recognized pseudogene. There are 18 residues in the CDR3. The CDR3 loop reads CASSKGETRQGAGETQYF. The CDR3 bases are TGTGCCAGCAGCAAAGGGGAAACGAGGCAGGGGGCAGGGGAGACCCAGTACTTC.

The chain carries TRBV24-1 and TRBJ2-1, with TRBD2 matching 13 bases. The CDR3 is 16 residues long. Germline-derived CDR1 and CDR2 are KGHDR and SFDVKD. With 3 bases clipped from V and 8 bases from J, the junction kept 6 bases outside the gene matches. DNA of the CDR3: TGTGCCACCAGTGATCCCACTAGCGGGGGGGTATATGAGCAGTTCTTC. Amino acids: CATSDPTSGGVYEQFF.

The chain has TRBV2 and TRBJ1-2, with D unclear. The CDR3 has 14 amino acids. CDR1 and CDR2 (germline): SNHLY, FYNNEI. V was clipped by 4 bases and J by 8 bases, with 17 bases between them. The CDR3 DNA follows: TGTGCCAGCAGTGTCCAGCAGGCAGCTGGGGGCTACACCTTC. Its protein product is CASSVQQAAGGYTF.

About this clone itself: Mismatch with germline at one junction end may stem from a read error. The V gene is TRBV3-1 (or the pseudogene TRBV3-2), the J gene TRBJ2-7; the match to TRBD2 covers 8 bases. The germline V gene has CDR1 LGHDT and CDR2 YNNKEL (reference sequence). There are 15 residues in the CDR3. In DNA, the CDR3 is TGTGCCCGCAGCCTTCCGGGGGGGGGCCACTACGAGCAGTACTTC. It translates to CARSLPGGGHYEQYF.

CDR3 DNA: TGCGCCAGCAGCCAAGCGGACAGGCAGAACACTGAAGCTTTCTTT. It encodes CASSQADRQNTEAFF. The rearrangement links TRBV4-1 to TRBJ1-1; TRBD1 agrees at 7 bases. Looked up from germline, CDR1 is MGHRA and CDR2 is YSYEKL. Unmatched junction bases numbered 3, after V lost 1 base and J lost 1 base. The CDR3 is 15 residues long.

The chain recombines TRBV6-5 with TRBJ2-7; 8 nucleotides agree with TRBD1. Germline values: CDR1 MNHEY, CDR2 SVGAGI. J gave up 4 bases and V 0 bases, and 5 bases lay outside the gene matches. This CDR3 comprises 15 residues. The CDR3 loop reads CASSYSGTGKYEQYF. The CDR3 coding sequence is TGTGCCAGCAGTTACTCCGGGACAGGCAAGTACGAGCAGTACTTC.

This chain connects TRBV18 to TRBJ2-7, with a possible D match to TRBD2 (5 bases). The V end was cut by 2 bases, the J end by 2 bases, with 16 bases between. The CDR3 length is 16 residues. Per germline, CDR1 KGHSH and CDR2 LQKENI. The CDR3: CASSPMGTKGAYEQYF. The CDR3 DNA follows: TGTGCCAGCTCACCAATGGGAACTAAGGGAGCCTACGAGCAGTACTTC.

The chain joins TRBV9 to TRBJ1-2; the match to TRBD1 covers 9 bases. After removal of 3 bases from V and 6 bases from J, the junction contained 3 bases not matched to a gene. The CDR3 runs 13 residues. The V gene's germline CDR1 is SGDLS and CDR2 YYNGEE. The CDR3 region is CASSEDRGDGYTF. The DNA for the CDR3 is TGTGCCAGCAGCGAGGACAGGGGAGATGGCTACACCTTC. The entire variable domain, with the rest obtained from reference TRBV9 and TRBJ1-2, is as follows: DSGVTQTPKHLITATGQRVTLRCSPRSGDLSVYWYQQSLDQGLQFLIQYYNGEERAKGNILERFSAQQFPDLHSELNLSSLELGDSALYFCASSEDRGDGYTFGSGTRLTVV.

The CDR3 loop reads CASSRTGGAGYNEQFF. In DNA, the CDR3 is TGTGCCAGCAGCCGAACGGGGGGCGCGGGTTACAATGAGCAGTTCTTC. The V call is TRBV5-5, the J call TRBJ2-1; D is possibly TRBD2 (7 bases). The CDR3 has 16 residues. V lost 4 bases and J lost 4, with 18 bases in between. Germline loops: CDR1 SGHKS, CDR2 YYEKEE (reference sequence).

This clone was observed a few times. V gene TRBV5-1 combines with J gene TRBJ1-6; weak D call: TRBD1 (5 bases). V shed 5 bases and J shed 4 bases, with 19 bases lying between them. The CDR3 has 17 residues. Germline V CDR1 and CDR2: SGHRS, YFSETQ. In DNA, the CDR3 is TGCGCCAGCAGTATGGGTCTCTCGGGACTTTATAATTCACCCCTCCACTTT. This gives the protein CASSMGLSGLYNSPLHF.

The rearrangement uses TRBV29-1 and TRBJ2-2, with 11 positions matching TRBD2. J gave up 2 bases and V 5 bases, and 4 bases lay outside the gene matches. Looked up from germline, CDR1 is SQVTM and CDR2 is ANQGSEA. The CDR3 loop spans 15 amino acids. CDR3 region: CSVPSGGPNTGELFF. The CDR3 coding sequence is TGCAGCGTTCCTAGCGGGGGGCCTAACACCGGGGAGCTGTTTTTT.

J is TRBJ2-3 and V is TRBV7-2; 8 bases match TRBD1. V was pared by 7 bases and J by 3 bases, with 9 bases of the junction left unmatched. Germline lookup yields CDR1 SGHTA and CDR2 FQGNSA. The CDR3 has 15 residues. The CDR3 loop reads CASTRTRQGTDTQYF. CDR3 nucleotide sequence: TGTGCCAGCACCCGGACCCGACAGGGGACAGATACGCAGTATTTT.

This clone was found a few times. This specimen includes other DNA sequences encoding the same CDR3. The chain carries TRBV12-3 or TRBV12-4 and TRBJ1-1, with D hard to call. V lost 3 bases, J lost 1 base, and 6 bases lay in between. The CDR3 extends over 13 amino acids. The CDR3 loop is CASSLAGNTEAFF. The CDR3 bases are TGTGCCAGCAGTTTGGCGGGGAACACTGAAGCTTTCTTT.

The V gene is TRBV7-2, the J gene TRBJ2-7; weak D call: TRBD1 (6 bases). The V gene's germline CDR1 is SGHTA and CDR2 FQGNSA. Trimming removed 1 base at V and 2 bases at J, with 9 bases between. This CDR3 contains 14 residues. The CDR3 loop reads CASSLDQGPYEQYF. Here the CDR3 DNA reads TGTGCCAGCAGCTTAGACCAGGGGCCCTACGAGCAGTACTTC.